This TCR beta chain emerged from a study of shared clonotypes between healthy human individuals (dated by TCRdb to the early 2020s). Looking at the study overall: The cohort included a few men and a couple of women between 18 and 49 years of age. Per donor, three plates each were used for CD4 naive and CD4 memory, two for CD8 naive, and one for CD8 memory. The study deeply sequenced blood TCR repertoires of about five healthy adults to estimate repertoire size and the extent of clonotype sharing between individuals. To increase sequencing depth and limit assay-specific biases, TCR repertoire library preparation and sequencing were carried out by different laboratories using diverse techniques. Between about 0.94 and 8.9 billion PBMCs per donor were obtained by leukapheresis. Results the study describes overall, beyond this receptor: Naive subsets generally had larger estimated clonotype richness than memory subsets. When a few donors were compared, the shared fraction of clonotypes was roughly 5% for naive CD4, around 3.6% for naive CD8, 2.3% for memory CD4, and 0.35% to 0.4% for memory CD8. Pairwise subsampling indicated that sequencing depth was expected to affect the degree of clonotype sharing among donors. The genetic and exposure-history diversity represented was limited by the small number of donors. Incomplete sequencing was indicated by rarefaction of sorted-subset datasets, despite the large sequencing depth. Only blood was sampled, and tissue TCR repertoires likely differ from those in blood. Compared with non-shared clonotypes, the clonotypes found in all four sorted-subset donors had higher generation probabilities.

Comments on this clone: No antigen is known for it. No clone much larger than this one lies a single base away; base qualities are absent.

CD8 naive samples were CD45RO-negative cells positively selected for CCR7, giving a CD45RA+CCR7+ population that excluded TemRA cells. Donors were healthy HIV-negative adults with no recently reported acute infections or vaccinations. All donors were Caucasian adults living in Nashville, Tennessee, USA. Blood was obtained by leukapheresis, after which PBMCs were separated by Ficoll-Histopaque density gradient centrifugation and cryopreserved in liquid nitrogen vapor phase. Analytical flow cytometry was used to check the purity and quantity of each magnetically sorted T cell population. From each sorted fraction, genomic DNA was isolated and quantified by UV absorbance on a Nanodrop 2000c. TCR CDR3 regions were amplified from genomic DNA by multiplex PCR using the deep immunoSEQ assay. For each cell subset, the extracted genomic DNA was distributed evenly across all wells of several immunoSEQ 96-well plates, and each plate served as one replicate. For sorted subsets, approximately 210 ng genomic DNA, equal to 30,000 to 35,000 T cell genomes, was loaded into each replicate PCR. Purified libraries were measured with a Qubit 3.0 fluorometer, size-checked on a Bioanalyzer 2100, and measured again with the KAPA Library Quantification kit. A separate single-read 150-cycle Illumina NextSeq 550 flow cell was used to sequence each immunoSEQ 96-well plate. From the authors' description of their analysis: Because only junctional sequences without quality scores were contained in the immunoSEQ output, filtering matching that applied to full-length reads could not be performed. Sequences were annotated with PyIR, a Python wrapper for IgBLAST v1.9, and V/J genes and CDR3 were assigned using IMGT germline references. Any read was removed if the V/J assignment was weak (E-value above 1e-6), the CDR3 was missing, or the read contained stop codons, out-of-frame junctions, or ambiguous translated residues. A V3J clonotype was defined by an identical inferred V gene, J gene, and CDR3 amino acid sequence. Percentage overlap between repertoires was computed as shared unique clonotypes divided by the size of the smaller repertoire. Richness of each repertoire was evaluated using RTK rarefaction, the Chao1 estimator, and Recon v2.1 estimates of unobserved clonotypes. Generation probabilities for all TCRbeta clonotypes obtained by the gDNA method from several donors were computed using OLGA. Drawn from immuneACCESS, this table holds only the in-frame rearrangements with V and J called that TCRdb kept. Clones are partly lost; checked studies trace under half to an unresolved V gene and leave the rest unexplained. D and trimming come from the DNA, and the V and J calls and clone size come from that table. This sample is represented by hundreds of thousands of clones; 95% of them were singletons. Jointly, the top ten make up approximately 0.12% of the sample.

From the cysteine up to the phenylalanine, the CDR3 has a length of 17 residues. Only the CDR3 DNA is retained, 51 bases long and in frame from the first base. Trimming removed 2 bases from V and 8 bases from J, leaving 22 bases between the germline ends. From a lookup of the germline V gene, CDR1 and CDR2 are MNHNS and SASEGT. The material sequenced was naive CD8+ T cells sorted from blood. The cell subset or site label, as the study defines it: CD45RA+CCR7+. This receptor was identified in a woman aged 25-40 years in good health. The rearrangement joined TRBV6-1 to TRBJ2-1; 8 matching bases give a weak D call of TRBD1. The CDR3 protein: CASSEWTGTISLDEQFF. The nucleotide sequence is given as TGTGCCAGCAGTGAATGGACAGGGACTATTTCGCTAGATGAGCAGTTCTTC.